The clone carrying this TCR beta chain has just one count. As yet, its antigen is unknown. Use of 60 Vbeta and 13 Jbeta primers characterized the PCR. Some clones are missing from TCRdb's copy, which holds only in-frame ones; the method was immunoSEQ multiplex PCR. The data contain about 150,000 clones, roughly 67% of them singletons. This entry belongs to a study of cytomegalovirus exposure and HLA in healthy donors. Study-level findings and limits: Among the CMV-associated chains, a few were confirmed in vitro as specific for CMV antigens. It was shown in a later analysis that HLA-associated TCR beta chains were more clonally expanded than other, equally common chains. In all likelihood, a cluster of highly shared sequence variants was a sequencing artifact.

The CDR3 totals 13 residues. Germline CDR1 and CDR2: LGHNT and FRNRAP. Trimming removed 1 base from V and 8 bases from J; junction bases left unmatched: 4. The material sequenced was PBMCs. The chain joins TRBV12-5 to TRBJ1-2, with 7 bases identical to TRBD1. The clonotype was recovered from a woman aged 18-30 years in good health and CMV-seropositive. For the CDR3, the DNA is TGTGCTAGTGGTTTGGGAGGGGGCCGGGGCTACACCTTC. It codes for CASGLGGGRGYTF.